Each of the 21 T cell receptor beta chains below was sequenced from the same sample in a study of T cell repertoires in ileal Crohn's disease. Libraries were prepared by immunoSEQ multiplex PCR; TCRdb keeps only in-frame clonotypes and omits some of them. This sample carries about 11,000 clones, about four fifths of them seen once, and the ten largest clones take approximately 6.5%. Documented time point: neoterminal ileum biopsy at postoperative endoscopy, about 6 months after surgery. The specimen was ileal tissue. These receptors all come from an adult with Crohn's disease.

The gene calls are TRBV18 and TRBJ2-3; D may be TRBD1 (6 bases). V gave up 2 bases and J gave up 4 bases, with 19 bases separating them. The CDR3 contains 17 residues. Germline lookup yields CDR1 KGHSH and CDR2 LQKENI. CDR3 bases: TGTGCCAGCTCACCAACGGGACCAGGGGCTGAGCCAGATACGCAGTATTTT. It translates to CASSPTGPGAEPDTQYF.

The chain couples TRBV19 to TRBJ2-1, with D possibly TRBD2 on 7 matching bases. CDR3 length equals 15 residues. Germline V gene data show CDR1 as LNHDA and CDR2 as SQIVND (reference sequence). Trimming pared 6 bases from V and 5 bases from J, leaving 17 bases between. The CDR3 DNA follows: TGTGCCAGTAGGGGGGGGGCAGCGACAAACAATGAGCAGTTCTTC. Its protein is CASRGGAATNNEQFF.

The chain recombines TRBV6-1 with TRBJ1-6; D is perhaps TRBD1 (6 bases). CDR1 is MNHNS, CDR2 SASEGT, per germline. The V gene lost 2 bases and the J gene lost 6 bases, with 11 bases spanning the gap. CDR3 length equals 15 residues. Written as DNA, the CDR3 is TGTGCCAGCAGTGAAACGCACAGGGTTAATTCACCCCTCCACTTT. This sequence encodes CASSETHRVNSPLHF.

This chain joins TRBV19 and TRBJ1-2, with D possibly TRBD1 on 6 matching bases. Trimming took 6 bases from V and 4 from J, leaving 18 bases between them. Germline V lookup: CDR1 LNHDA, CDR2 SQIVND (reference sequence). This CDR3 contains 15 residues. The CDR3 loop reads CASSVAGTKGYGYTF. The CDR3 DNA follows: TGTGCCAGTAGCGTAGCCGGGACAAAAGGCTATGGCTACACCTTC. Full variable domain (remainder filled in from reference TRBV19 and TRBJ1-2): DGGITQSPKYLFRKEGQNVTLSCEQNLNHDAMYWYRQDPGQGLRLIYYSQIVNDFQKGDIAEGYSVSREKKESFPLTVTSAQKNPTAFYLCASSVAGTKGYGYTFGSGTRLTVV.

The chain carries TRBV5-4 and TRBJ2-1; 8 bases match TRBD2. From germline, CDR1 is SGHNT and CDR2 YYREEE (reference sequence). This CDR3 has 11 residues. With V trimmed by 5 bases and J by 10 bases, 2 bases remained unmatched. The CDR3, as DNA: TGTGCCAGCAGGGGGACTAGGGAGCAGTTCTTC. This codes for CASRGTREQFF.

V and J are TRBV4-1 and TRBJ1-2; D is uncertain. V lost 0 bases and J 9 bases, leaving 11 bases between the germline ends. CDR3 length equals 13 residues. The germline gives CDR1 MGHRA, CDR2 YSYEKL. The CDR3 region is CASSQDGGSSYTF. Here the CDR3 DNA reads TGCGCCAGCAGCCAAGATGGAGGCTCAAGCTACACCTTC.

This chain uses TRBV10-2 with TRBJ2-2; 7 bases agree with TRBD1. With 2 bases clipped from V and 1 base from J, the junction kept 1 base outside the gene matches. The length of the CDR3 is 15 residues. Germline CDR1 reads WSHSY; CDR2 reads SAAADI. The CDR3 bases are TGCGCCAGCAGTGAGCAGGGGGTGAACACCGGGGAGCTGTTTTTT. This gives the protein CASSEQGVNTGELFF.

The chain employs TRBV2 and TRBJ2-1, with 11 bases matching TRBD1. Germline CDR1 SNHLY, CDR2 FYNNEI. The CDR3 spans 15 residues. V was clipped by 10 bases and J by 6 bases; unmatched bases: 11. The CDR3 is CATTAMGQGVNEQFF. DNA for the CDR3: TGTGCCACCACGGCCATGGGACAGGGGGTCAATGAGCAGTTCTTC.

This chain connects TRBV18 to TRBJ1-2, with 9 bases fitting TRBD1. The germline CDR1 and CDR2 sequences are KGHSH and LQKENI. Germline trimming cut 4 bases from V and 4 bases from J; bases unmatched to any gene: 10. There are 16 residues in the CDR3. The DNA for the CDR3 is TGTGCCAGCTCACAACGCCGGGACAGGGTTAGCTATGGCTACACCTTC. This sequence encodes CASSQRRDRVSYGYTF.

The V gene is TRBV29-1, the J gene TRBJ1-5; D is undetermined. Germline V CDR1 and CDR2: SQVTM, ANQGSEA. This CDR3 comprises 13 residues. V was pared by 6 bases and J by 0 bases, with 9 bases between. The CDR3 region has the DNA TGCAGCGTGGAGGTACATAGCAATCAGCCCCAGCATTTT. Its translation is CSVEVHSNQPQHF.

The V and J genes are TRBV18 and TRBJ2-6; D gene uncertain. Germline CDR1 KGHSH, CDR2 LQKENI. The CDR3 extends over 18 amino acids. V gave up 3 bases and J gave up 0 bases, with 15 bases separating them. CDR3 DNA: TGTGCCAGCTCACCTTTGGGCAGGTCCAGCTCTGGGGCCAACGTCCTGACTTTC. It encodes CASSPLGRSSSGANVLTF.

CDR3 sequence reads: CASNPGSGSSTGELFF. The CDR3 nucleotides read TGCGCCAGCAACCCGGGGTCCGGGAGTTCCACCGGGGAGCTGTTTTTT. J is TRBJ2-2 and V is TRBV4-1; D possibly corresponds to TRBD2 (6 bases). The germline V gene encodes CDR1 MGHRA and CDR2 YSYEKL. CDR3 size: 16 residues. V was clipped by 7 bases and J by 4 bases, with 19 bases between them.

The gene calls are TRBV12-5 and TRBJ2-2; 7 nucleotides agree with TRBD1. V dropped 6 bases and J dropped 6; count of bases not matched to a gene: 13. The CDR3 consists of 16 residues. Germline CDR1 is LGHNT and CDR2 is FRNRAP. CDR3 sequence reads: CASGRGRMIDAGELFF. The CDR3 DNA reads TGTGCTAGTGGGAGGGGGCGAATGATAGACGCCGGGGAGCTGTTTTTT.

This clone was detected once. The rearrangement joins TRBV7-8 to TRBJ2-7; D is possibly TRBD1 (6 bases). V gave up 6 bases and J gave up 1 base, with 19 bases separating them. Germline V gene sequence: CDR1 SGHVS, CDR2 FQNEAQ. The CDR3 consists of 16 residues. The CDR3 reads CASSRARGSKSYEQYF. The CDR3 DNA sequence: TGTGCCAGCAGTAGAGCCAGGGGATCAAAATCCTACGAGCAGTACTTC. The full variable domain, with the rest looked up from reference TRBV7-8 and TRBJ2-7, is GAGVSQSPRYKVAKRGQDVALRCDPISGHVSLFWYQQALGQGPEFLTYFQNEAQLDKSGLPSDRFFAERPEGSVSTLKIQRTQQEDSAVYLCASSRARGSKSYEQYFGPGTRLTVT.

The chain joins TRBV7-2 to TRBJ1-1; the D gene is possibly TRBD1 (6 bases). The ends were cut back, 3 bases at V and 0 bases at J, with 8 bases in the middle. CDR3 length: 14 residues. The germline V gene encodes CDR1 SGHTA and CDR2 FQGNSA. CDR3 residues: CASSFGQMNTEAFF. CDR3 DNA: TGTGCCAGCAGCTTCGGACAGATGAACACTGAAGCTTTCTTT.

This chain links TRBV5-8 with TRBJ1-2; D not resolved. V dropped 1 base and J dropped 8 bases, with 12 bases sitting between them. CDR3 length: 13 residues. Germline lookup yields CDR1 SGHTS and CDR2 YDEGEE. The CDR3 DNA reads as TGTGCCAGCAGCTTGTCTGAATCGAGGGGCTACACCTTC. Protein product: CASSLSESRGYTF.

This clone appeared a few times. V usage is TRBV7-6 and J usage is TRBJ2-7, with TRBD1 identical over 9 bases. The junction had 8 bases not matched to a gene; V was cut back by 1 base and J by 7 bases. The CDR3 spans 15 residues. The germline CDR1 and CDR2 sequences are SGHVS and FNYEAQ. CDR3 nucleotide sequence: TGTGCCAGCAGCTTAGAAGACACAGGGGGCCGGGAGCAGTACTTC. Its translation is CASSLEDTGGREQYF.

The chain combines TRBV19 with TRBJ1-2; 10 nucleotides agree with TRBD1. Trimming at V came to 8 bases and at J to 2 bases, leaving 8 bases not matched to a gene. The CDR3 is 15 amino acids. Germline CDR1 LNHDA, CDR2 SQIVND (reference sequence). CDR3 sequence (DNA): TGTGCCAGTGGAGTGGGGGGACAGGGGAACTATGGCTACACCTTC. This sequence encodes CASGVGGQGNYGYTF.

This clone was seen once. The rearrangement uses TRBV5-1 and TRBJ1-4; D is ambiguous. The CDR3 runs 14 residues. Germline CDR1 is SGHRS and CDR2 is YFSETQ. Trimming cost V 4 bases and J 7 bases, with 14 bases left between them. The CDR3 sequence is CASSLPGSGEKLFF. Here the CDR3 DNA reads TGCGCCAGCAGCCTCCCGGGGTCCGGTGAAAAACTGTTTTTT.

The chain employs TRBV5-1 and TRBJ1-2; 9 positions agree with TRBD1. V shed 2 bases, J shed 8 bases, and the junction held 7 bases outside the gene matches. This CDR3 has 14 amino acids. The germline CDR1 and CDR2 sequences are SGHRS and YFSETQ. The CDR3 DNA sequence: TGCGCCAGCAGCTTAATGGGACAGGGAGGCGGCTACACCTTC. Its translation: CASSLMGQGGGYTF.

The chain has TRBV6-5 and TRBJ2-1, with TRBD1 identical over 10 bases. V dropped 4 bases and J dropped 4; count of bases not matched to a gene: 7. Germline CDR1 reads MNHEY; CDR2 reads SVGAGI. This CDR3 region has 16 residues. The DNA of the CDR3 is TGTGCCAGCAGTTTAACGGGACAGGGGAATTACAATGAGCAGTTCTTC. Amino acid sequence: CASSLTGQGNYNEQFF.